The following is a T cell receptor (beta chain) sequence with its context. This clone appeared a single time. Its binding antigen is unknown. One base away there is no much larger clone; base qualities are not given. In total, just over 650 healthy bone marrow donors made up the cohort. All cohort members were sampled while nominally healthy, although unrecorded immune exposures were likely present. The donor was CMV seronegative and belonged to the group of roughly 330 seronegative cohort members. Every donor gave a peripheral blood sample, and the peripheral blood mononuclear cells from that sample were used for TCR beta sequencing. The Qiagen DNeasy Blood Extraction Kit was used to extract genomic DNA from the blood cell samples. Library preparation used the immunoSEQ multiplex PCR assay. A mixture of 60 forward primers for TCR Vbeta segments and 13 reverse primers for TCR Jbeta segments was used in the multiplex PCR. The CDR3 region of rearranged TCR beta genes was amplified from genomic DNA by a multiplex PCR assay. The Illumina HiSeq System was used to sequence the amplified TCR beta libraries as 87-base-pair reads. From the authors' description of their analysis: A later analysis tallied around 87 million unique TCR beta chains across the 650 to 750 repertoires, and about 12 million of those chains were shared by two or more donors. Raw reads were error-corrected and collapsed into unique sequences with a nearest-neighbor algorithm that merged closely related sequences to remove PCR and sequencing errors. Alignment of CDR3 sequences to IMGT reference sequences was used to assign V, D and J gene segments. For a sequence to be retained, a match of at least six nucleotides to both a V gene segment and a J gene segment was required. A rearrangement counted as productive if the CDR3 had no stop codons and remained in frame with V and J, and every other rearrangement counted as non-productive. Following IMGT convention, CDR3 was defined as the stretch from the second conserved V-encoded cysteine to the conserved J-encoded phenylalanine. In an earlier analysis of just under 600 of the donors, sequences lacking an unambiguous match to a single V gene segment were excluded. In an earlier analysis of some 590 of the donors, a V segment was called functional when productive rearrangements were above 56.7%, and segregating when the standard deviation between donors exceeded 5%. A statistical classification framework was built for diagnosing cytomegalovirus status from the catalog of TCR beta chain sequences. In a later analysis, V and J genes were assigned by comparing TCR nucleotide sequences against IMGT/GENE-DB human TR gene sequences. In a later analysis, CDR3 sequences and most-parsimonious VDJ recombination scenarios were assigned using the TCRdist pipeline. In a later analysis, every TCR beta chain was defined by the combination of its CDR3 amino acid sequence and its V-gene family, and reads without a unique V-gene family were dropped. In a later analysis, 550 to 650 highly shared, low-generation-probability nucleotide sequences were removed to address suspected cross-contamination and a sequencing artifact. A later analysis calculated a clonal expansion index for each public chain from normalized within-repertoire ranks of inferred template counts. In a later analysis, generation probabilities were computed using a VDJ recombination model fitted to out-of-frame rearrangements, and the results were checked against IGoR. Hypergeometric tests were used in a later analysis to score TCR-TCR, TCR-HLA and TCR-CMV co-occurrence, with a repertoire-size bias correction applied to the TCR pairs. False discovery rates were estimated in a later analysis by permuting HLA or CMV assignments 20 times. In a later analysis, co-occurring TCRs were grouped with DBSCAN, and TCRdist sequence similarity was added when clustering was performed within HLA-allele-positive subsets. Repertoires with fewer than 30,000 or more than 120,000 public chains were left out of co-occurrence clustering, as were about five repertoires with anomalous nucleotide sharing. TCRdb carries this immuneACCESS record with in-frame sequences only. Its versions omit some clonotypes, under half of them owing to an unresolved V gene in the studies checked, with the rest unexplained. V, J and clone size are taken as reported in that table, and D and trimming were inferred from the DNA itself. This sample gives 140,000 to 150,000 clones in total; roughly 75% of them show up just once. Around 2.9% of the sample goes to the ten largest clones.

These data originate in a study of cytomegalovirus exposure and HLA in healthy donors (dated by TCRdb to 2016 to 2017). Study-wide context: In an earlier analysis of some 610 of the donors, around 290 Gb of sequence data and 90 million to 130 million unique TCR beta sequences from 150 million to 200 million T cells were reported. Roughly 300 gigabases of sequencing data and around 85 million unique TCR sequences made up an early release that covered some 640 HLA-typed donors. Among the roughly 390 genotyped donors, 75% to 90% belonged to the genetic ancestry cluster associated with self-reported Caucasian donors. The study was designed to test whether signatures of past pathogen exposure could be identified by cataloging public T cell receptors. The study used immunosequencing to profile the T cell repertoires of 666 subjects and linked those repertoires to cytomegalovirus serostatus. Besides the first cohort of around 700 subjects, a separate validation cohort made up of over 100 different subjects was used. To predict cytomegalovirus infection status, the study brought together high-throughput TCR immunosequencing, statistical association of individual TCRs with disease status, and machine learning. A later analysis re-examined previously published TCR beta repertoires from hundreds of donors and added high-resolution HLA genotyping to investigate patterns of TCR occurrence. Rather than using new phenotypic data, the later analysis identified candidate immune exposures from TCR beta sequences and from how often those sequences occurred across donors. In an earlier analysis of 587 of the donors, high-throughput TCR beta sequencing was used to judge whether each TCR beta V gene segment behaved as functional or pseudogenic. Donor age, sex, ethnicity and CMV serostatus were compiled together with the repertoire data. A later genetic analysis used genome-wide SNP genotypes for about 65% of the 666 donors, treating that subset as a discovery cohort. Every repertoire in the discovery cohort had been generated on one and the same sequencing platform. Both class I and class II loci were covered by HLA typing, at four-digit resolution. The number of typed donors differed by locus: about 620-640 for A, B, C, DRB1 and DQB1; 500 to 550 for DQA1; roughly 600 for DPA1; and around 450 for DPB1. Several DR-DQ haplotypes were treated as single units for association and clustering because of strong linkage in the cohort. Among roughly 400 genotyped donors of the cohort, an average of approximately 240,000 unique TCR beta nucleotide sequences was sequenced per donor, of which about 20% were non-productive. Broad study findings and their caveats: The authors suggested that the approach could potentially be generalized to other disease states and immunological phenotypes. In the study, around 160 TCR beta chains were listed as associated with cytomegalovirus. The sequencing pipeline was judged likely to have produced a cluster of highly shared sequence variants as a technical artifact. Correlated functional status among segregating V segments might reflect linkage disequilibrium, but an unknown experimental factor could not be ruled out. When HLA alleles, especially DR and DQ, strongly co-occurred, attributing TCR associations to individual alleles was difficult. According to a later analysis, parvovirus B19, influenza, CMV and Epstein-Barr virus appeared linked to several top co-occurrence clusters. Roughly uniform sequencing depth across donors was assumed in presence/absence analyses, although this assumption may not hold. Because HLA typing was missing for some donors at each locus, association tests included only the typed subset. A few of the identified cytomegalovirus-associated TCR beta chains were confirmed in vitro to be specific for cytomegalovirus antigens. The only immune exposure information available for the cohort was CMV serostatus. In a later analysis, most CMV-associated TCR beta chains were found to appear HLA-restricted, with HLA associations seemingly driven largely by CMV exposure. Some IMGT-functional V segments, including TRBV6-2 and TRBV6-3, could not be distinguished by the 87-base-pair reads and were therefore excluded. In both the original and validation cohorts, the classifier was reported to diagnose cytomegalovirus status with high specificity and sensitivity. This cohort had only TCR beta chains sequenced, and the lack of alpha or paired-chain data limited which features could be detected. In a later analysis, the rate of TCR association differed among HLA loci, with DRB1 alleles having the most associated TCRs and HLA-C alleles having the fewest. A later genetic analysis associated a missense DCLRE1C variant with V-gene and J-gene trimming of TCR beta chains, and an independent cohort replicated the association. In an earlier analysis of roughly 500 of the donors, most TCR beta V segments appeared in productive rearrangements about 87% or about 30% of the time, broadly matching IMGT annotations. Because counts were too low, about 17 rarely observed V segments, including chromosome 9 orphons, were excluded from the earlier analysis of roughly 580 of the donors. Compared with equally common non-associated chains, HLA-associated TCR beta chains in a later analysis were more clonally expanded and had lower generation probabilities. A further reported finding was that TCR beta sequences accurately predicted the HLA-A and HLA-B alleles for most subjects in the first cohort. A later analysis associated about 17,000 TCR beta sequences with specific HLA alleles at a false discovery rate of 0.05. Most TCR sequences were observed very rarely across donors, whereas some public TCRs were present in many individuals. In a later genetic analysis, fewer N-insertions in productive TCRs were reported among donors in an Asian-associated ancestry cluster than the roughly 640-donor mean.

The germline V gene (reference sequence) supplies CDR1 LNHDA and CDR2 SQIVND. At the junction V is shortened by 10 bases and J by 9 bases, with 16 bases in between. There are 13 amino acids in the CDR3, from cysteine to phenylalanine inclusive. The DNA shown is the 39-base CDR3, in frame from base 1. Recombination linked TRBV19 to TRBJ1-6; the best D guess is TRBD1, with 5 bases matching. The sequence was obtained from a female donor in good health and CMV-seronegative. The sequenced material came from PBMCs. The CDR3 has the sequence CATGAQNGSPLHF. The sequenced DNA is TGTGCCACTGGGGCCCAAAACGGTTCACCCCTCCACTTT.